The 19 T cell receptor beta chains reported below all come from one sample, sequenced in a study of shared clonotypes between healthy human individuals. Produced via immunoSEQ multiplex PCR; TCRdb's table is partial and in-frame only. The table has about 100,000 clones, about half seen once. Input material: PBMCs. These receptors were taken from a woman aged 40 to 49 in good health. Some clones in this sample may be carry-over from other donors' samples.

The CDR3 is CASRKQGYEQYF. In nucleotides, the CDR3 is TGTGCCAGCAGGAAACAGGGTTACGAGCAGTACTTC. The chain couples TRBV28 to TRBJ2-7; D is perhaps TRBD1 (6 bases). This CDR3 is built from 12 residues. V shed 6 bases and J shed 4 bases, with 10 bases lying between them. CDR1 is MDHEN and CDR2 is SYDVKM in the germline V gene.

The table lists this clone with many counts. V is TRBV4-3 and J is TRBJ2-1; perhaps TRBD2 as D (5 bases). Trimming stripped 5 bases from V and 5 bases from J, with 7 bases between. The CDR3 consists of 12 residues. From germline, CDR1 is LGHNA and CDR2 YSLEER. In nucleotides, the CDR3 is TGCGCCAGCAGCGACGGGAACAATGAGCAGTTCTTC. It codes for CASSDGNNEQFF.

The chain uses TRBV10-3 and TRBJ1-2; D might be TRBD1 (6 bases). Germline assignment: CDR1 ENHRY and CDR2 SYGVKD. The CDR3 extends over 14 amino acids. Trimming removed 5 bases from V and 5 bases from J, with 15 bases in between. CDR3 loop: CAISKDSLSYGYTF. Written as DNA, the CDR3 is TGTGCCATCAGTAAGGACAGCCTAAGTTATGGCTACACCTTC.

This clone was seen only a few times. J is TRBJ2-1 and V is TRBV5-4; no clear D gene. V was shortened by 1 base and J by 8 bases, with 7 bases between the two germline ends. Per germline, CDR1 SGHNT and CDR2 YYREEE (reference sequence). There are 12 residues in the CDR3. The CDR3 is CASSLPAHEQFF. As DNA, the CDR3 is TGTGCCAGCAGCTTGCCTGCCCATGAGCAGTTCTTC.

This clone came up many times. The CDR3 nucleotides are TGTGCCAGCAGCCCCCAGGGGGACCTTCAGCCCCAGCATTTT. As protein: CASSPQGDLQPQHF. V gene TRBV9 combines with J gene TRBJ1-5; TRBD1 matches at 7 bases. The CDR3 loop spans 14 amino acids. Per the germline V gene, CDR1 is SGDLS and CDR2 is YYNGEE. J gave up 6 bases and V 4 bases, and 7 bases lay outside the gene matches.

A remark on this clone: With only one base between it and a far larger clone, this is likely a read error. Other DNA sequences in this specimen translate into the identical CDR3. The gene calls are TRBV30 and TRBJ1-4; no clear D. Germline V gene lookup returns CDR1 GTSNPN and CDR2 SVGIG (reference sequence). The CDR3 runs to 12 residues. V lost 8 bases and J lost 4, with 11 bases in between. The CDR3 region is CARQENNEKLFF. DNA for the CDR3: TGTGCCCGGCAGGAGAATAATGAAAAACTGTTTTTT.

The chain recombines TRBV9 with TRBJ2-5, with D possibly TRBD1 on 7 matching bases. The DNA end is a closer match to TRBJ2-7, so the J assignment may be wrong. The CDR3 extends over 14 amino acids. The germline V gene has CDR1 SGDLS and CDR2 YYNGEE. CDR3 sequence: CASSVQGEDYEQYF. CDR3 coding DNA: TGTGCCAGCAGCGTACAGGGGGAGGATTACGAGCAGTACTTC.

V gene TRBV28 combines with J gene TRBJ2-7, with a tentative D call TRBD1 (5 bases). Trimming removed 4 bases at V and 9 bases at J, with 16 bases between. Germline loops: CDR1 MDHEN, CDR2 SYDVKM. The CDR3 is 13 amino acids. The CDR3: CASSSDSPPGQYF. Here the CDR3 DNA reads TGTGCCAGCAGTTCTGACAGTCCTCCGGGGCAGTACTTC. Based on the CDR3 plus reference TRBV28 and TRBJ2-7, the full variable domain is DVKVTQSSRYLVKRTGEKVFLECVQDMDHENMFWYRQDPGLGLRLIYFSYDVKMKEKGDIPEGYSVSREKKERFSLILESASTNQTSMYLCASSSDSPPGQYFGPGTRLTVT.

The chain carries TRBV7-9 and TRBJ2-5; D unresolved. CDR3 length: 13 residues. V lost 2 bases, J lost 4 bases, and 8 bases lay in between. Germline V lookup: CDR1 SEHNR, CDR2 FQNEAQ (reference sequence). CDR3 protein: CASSLNGGETQYF. The CDR3 bases are TGTGCCAGCAGCTTAAATGGCGGAGAGACCCAGTACTTC.

This chain joins TRBV30 and TRBJ1-3, with TRBD1 as a possible D gene (6 bases). This CDR3 contains 13 residues. The germline CDR1 and CDR2 sequences are GTSNPN and SVGIG (reference sequence). V was cut by 4 bases and J by 3 bases, with 10 bases left in between. This CDR3 reads CAWKGGIGNTIYF. In DNA form, the CDR3 reads TGTGCCTGGAAGGGGGGAATTGGAAACACCATATATTTT.

This clone was counted at least ten times. The rearrangement joins TRBV15 to TRBJ2-7, with D unclear. The germline gives CDR1 LNHNV, CDR2 YYDKDF (reference sequence). The CDR3 loop spans 14 amino acids. V was clipped by 1 base and J by 6 bases, with 13 bases between them. CDR3 DNA: TGTGCCACCAGCAGAGGTGGAGTTTTAAGCGAGCAGTACTTC. Amino acid sequence: CATSRGGVLSEQYF.

The chain combines TRBV7-9 with TRBJ1-1; D unclear. V was clipped by 5 bases and J by 0 bases, with 13 bases between them. Per the germline V gene, CDR1 is SEHNR and CDR2 is FQNEAQ (reference sequence). This CDR3 is built from 15 residues. The CDR3 bases are TGTGCCAGCAGCCCTAGTGGAAGGATGAACACTGAAGCTTTCTTT. Translated: CASSPSGRMNTEAFF.

This clone was recorded a few times. The DNA for the CDR3 is TGTGCCAGCAGCCTGTCCGGGACAGAAAACACTGAAGCTTTCTTT. Amino acids: CASSLSGTENTEAFF. The V call is TRBV21-1, the J call TRBJ1-1; the table gives TRBD1 as D, unverified against the DNA. TRBV21-1 represents a pseudogene. CDR3 length equals 15 residues.

This clone was observed many times. V is TRBV6-5 and J is TRBJ2-7; a weak D match, TRBD2 (6 bases). The CDR3 runs to 12 residues. Deletions cut 5 bases from V and 3 bases from J, with 8 bases between. The V gene's germline CDR1 is MNHEY and CDR2 SVGAGI. This chain's CDR3 is CASSRGNYEQYF. CDR3 bases: TGTGCCAGCAGTCGGGGGAACTACGAGCAGTACTTC.

The CDR3 region is CASSQESRTANTGELFF. CDR3 nucleotide sequence: TGCGCCAGCAGCCAAGAATCTAGGACAGCGAACACCGGGGAGCTGTTTTTT. The chain links TRBV4-1 to TRBJ2-2, with D possibly matching TRBD1 (6 bases). CDR1 is MGHRA and CDR2 is YSYEKL in the germline V gene. The CDR3 contains 17 residues. The V gene lost 0 bases and the J gene lost 0 bases, with 11 bases spanning the gap.

V usage is TRBV6-5 and J usage is TRBJ1-5; D is undetermined. The germline V and J ends were trimmed by 3 bases and 2 bases, with 8 bases remaining between them. The CDR3 covers 14 residues. Germline V gene lookup returns CDR1 MNHEY and CDR2 SVGAGI. The CDR3 here is CASSYRRGNQPQHF. The CDR3 DNA reads TGTGCCAGCAGTTATAGGAGGGGCAATCAGCCCCAGCATTTT.

As to this clone: With a far larger clone one base away, a read error is the likely cause. The same CDR3 can be traced to other DNA sequences in this sample. The V and J genes are TRBV9 and TRBJ1-1; a possible D gene is TRBD1 (5 bases). The CDR3 has 15 residues. Per the germline V gene, CDR1 is SGDLS and CDR2 is YYNGEE. The CDR3 region is CASSVGGSMNTEAFF. Here the CDR3 DNA reads TGTGCCAGCAGCGTAGGGGGCTCAATGAACACTGAAGCCTTCTTT.

This clone was picked up one time. V gene TRBV27 combines with J gene TRBJ1-5; 8 bases are shared with TRBD1. Trimming removed 6 bases from V and 0 bases from J; junction bases left unmatched: 4. This CDR3 has 15 amino acids. CDR1 MNHEY and CDR2 SMNVEV come from the germline V gene (reference sequence). The CDR3 coding sequence is TGTGCCAGCAGACGGACAGGGTTTAGCAATCAGCCCCAGCATTTT. Its translation is CASRRTGFSNQPQHF.

The table lists this clone with a count of one. The V and J genes are TRBV30 and TRBJ2-3; 8 bases are a match to TRBD2. CDR1 GTSNPN and CDR2 SVGIG come from the germline V gene (reference sequence). Unmatched junction bases numbered 11, after V lost 0 bases and J lost 3 bases. The CDR3 extends over 17 amino acids. This CDR3 is CAWSVGGTRVLTDTQYF. For the CDR3, the DNA is TGTGCCTGGAGTGTAGGGGGGACTAGAGTGTTGACAGATACGCAGTATTTT.